This T cell receptor (beta chain) was recovered during a study of blood T cells in healthy people across ages. In the study overall: Template switching recovered approximately one barcoded beta molecule for every two T cells.

Combining a sample-barcoded 5' primer with a J-beta primer mix, a second PCR ran for about 6 to 12 cycles. TCRdb fed the 5' RACE reads into MiXCR, producing one record per CDR3 protein. The table has about 600,000 distinct CDR3 sequences, around half seen once. The TCR originated in a man older than 75 in good health. The sequenced sample consisted of blood.

In nucleotides, the CDR3 is TGCGCCAGCAGCTTGAGTTACAAGGGGGGGAGCGGAGATACGCAGTATTTT. Translating it yields CASSLSYKGGSGDTQYF. This sequence joins TRBV5-1 and TRBJ2-3, with D possibly being TRBD2 (7 bases). Germline V gene data show CDR1 as SGHRS and CDR2 as YFSETQ. Trimming removed 1 base at V and 5 bases at J, with 20 bases between. This CDR3 is 17 amino acids long.